Included here is one T cell receptor beta chain sequence, with context. The antigen is undetermined. This record belongs to a study of Graves' ophthalmopathy and Graves' hyperthyroidism. Study outcomes and limitations: Its predictions of ophthalmopathy progression gave the model over 65% sensitivity and 72.22% specificity. Among expanded thyroid clonotypes above 0.001 frequency, most also occurred in blood. Cross-validated, the 13-signature model showed 87.88%/81.08% sensitivity/specificity, and 80%/75% in the test set.

CDR3 regions of TCR beta were amplified from RNA transcripts. Amplification began with first-round RT-PCR using HTBI primers, then second-round multiplex PCR was performed. TCRdb analysed the multiplex PCR reads with MiXCR anew, one entry per CDR3 protein. The sample carries about 660,000 distinct CDR3 sequences, under 50% recorded once. The V gene's germline CDR1 is SGHTA and CDR2 FQGNSA. Trimming left V 5 bases short and J 3 bases short, with 13 bases between. The CDR3 extends over 14 amino acids. Exclusion criteria comprised other autoimmune diseases, uncontrolled infections, pregnancy or lactation in patients.

V is TRBV7-2 and J is TRBJ1-1; tentatively, D is TRBD1 (6 bases). Sample: peripheral blood. The TCR comes from an adult man with Graves' ophthalmopathy. CDR3 protein: CASSPGQPDTEAFF. The DNA for the CDR3 is TGTGCCAGCAGCCCCGGACAGCCGGACACTGAAGCTTTCTTT.